The source of this T cell receptor beta chain is a study of post-analysis software for immune sequencing data. For the study at large: The cohort encompassed relapsing-remitting, secondary progressive and progressive-relapsing multiple sclerosis disease courses.

Trimming took 2 bases from V and 7 from J, leaving 9 bases between them. The germline V gene encodes CDR1 SNHLY and CDR2 FYNNEI. The CDR3 spans 13 residues. This clonotype was observed a single time. Its antigen is as yet unknown. Overall study findings and caveats: The study found TRBV5-6, TRBV5-1 and TRBV20-1 among 5 or 6 TRBV segments more frequent in patients than controls. Same-batch samples co-clustered strongly by F measure.

Unique molecular identifiers featured in each of the TCR beta cDNA libraries. TCRdb re-called the PCR reads through MiXCR, storing one row per CDR3 protein. The top ten hold around 5.9% of the sample, which has more than 500,000 distinct CDR3 sequences, approximately 34% seen once. Material for sequencing was blood. The clonotype originates from a girl aged 2 to 17 with multiple sclerosis. This sequence joins TRBV2 and TRBJ1-5; TRBD1 might be the D (5 bases). The CDR3 bases are TGTGCCAGCAGTGAAATGGGGGACCAGCCCCAGCATTTT. This gives the protein CASSEMGDQPQHF.